This TCR beta chain derives from a study of beta chain features in type 1 diabetes. Expressed TCRB transcripts were sequenced, since all the RNA that had been isolated was reverse transcribed. Method: immunoSEQ multiplex PCR; TCRdb's copy keeps in-frame clones and lacks some. The sample lists a few hundred thousand clones, around 30% occurring once. Sorting of CD4+ naive, central memory, regulatory and stem cell-like memory cells was performed via CD45RO/CCR7/CD25/CD127/CD95/CD27. The CDR3 contains 11 residues. Germline V CDR1 and CDR2: LNHNV, YYDKDF (reference sequence). The ends were cut back, 8 bases at V and 5 bases at J, with 7 bases in the middle.

The chain employs TRBV15 and TRBJ1-5; D ambiguous. Sequenced: naive CD4+ T cells from blood. This TCR was sampled from a man between 18 and 29 years old in good health. Here the CDR3 reads CATGIYQPQHF. In DNA, the CDR3 is TGTGCCACCGGTATCTATCAGCCCCAGCATTTT.